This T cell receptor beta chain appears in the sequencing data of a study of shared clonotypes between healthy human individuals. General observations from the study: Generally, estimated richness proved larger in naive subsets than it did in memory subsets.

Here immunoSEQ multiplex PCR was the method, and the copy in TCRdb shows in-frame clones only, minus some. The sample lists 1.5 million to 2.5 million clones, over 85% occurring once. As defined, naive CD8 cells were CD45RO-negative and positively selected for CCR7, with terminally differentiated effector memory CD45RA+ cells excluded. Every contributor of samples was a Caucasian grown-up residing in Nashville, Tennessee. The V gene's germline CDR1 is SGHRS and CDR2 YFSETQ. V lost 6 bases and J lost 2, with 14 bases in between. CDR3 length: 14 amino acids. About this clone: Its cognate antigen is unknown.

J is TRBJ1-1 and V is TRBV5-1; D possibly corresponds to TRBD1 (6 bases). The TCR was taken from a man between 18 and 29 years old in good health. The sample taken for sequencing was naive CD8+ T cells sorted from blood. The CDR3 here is CASTSGGANTEAFF. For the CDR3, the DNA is TGCGCCAGCACCTCCGGGGGGGCAAACACTGAAGCTTTCTTT.